What follows is one T cell receptor beta chain and its context. What it binds is unknown. These data belong to a study of post-analysis software for immune sequencing data. Study-wide context: Relapsing-remitting, secondary progressive and progressive-relapsing multiple sclerosis were all included among the disease courses. The study's findings and limits: F measure clustering grouped samples strongly by preparation batch. For normalized Chao1 diversity, multiple sclerosis patients scored significantly lower than controls did. Included in a set of roughly five TRBV segments more frequent in patients than controls were TRBV5-6, TRBV5-1 and TRBV20-1.

CDR1 and CDR2 from the germline V gene are LNHDA and SQIVND (reference sequence). The CDR3 has 13 amino acids. V lost 8 bases and J lost 5; bases outside the gene matches: 7. Prepared libraries of TCR beta cDNA carried unique molecular identifiers. cDNA molecules numbering 450,000 to 650,000 came from approximately 0.91 to 9.4 million T cells. One entry per CDR3 protein results from TCRdb running MiXCR on the PCR reads. The data contain around 440,000 distinct CDR3 sequences, 40% to 55% of them singletons. This chain uses TRBV19 with TRBJ2-3; TRBD1 agrees at 7 bases. Sequencing used blood. The TCR comes from a girl aged 10-17 years with multiple sclerosis. CDR3 nucleotides: TGTGCCAGTTCCACTGACAGGGAAGATACGCAGTATTTT. Its protein is CASSTDREDTQYF.